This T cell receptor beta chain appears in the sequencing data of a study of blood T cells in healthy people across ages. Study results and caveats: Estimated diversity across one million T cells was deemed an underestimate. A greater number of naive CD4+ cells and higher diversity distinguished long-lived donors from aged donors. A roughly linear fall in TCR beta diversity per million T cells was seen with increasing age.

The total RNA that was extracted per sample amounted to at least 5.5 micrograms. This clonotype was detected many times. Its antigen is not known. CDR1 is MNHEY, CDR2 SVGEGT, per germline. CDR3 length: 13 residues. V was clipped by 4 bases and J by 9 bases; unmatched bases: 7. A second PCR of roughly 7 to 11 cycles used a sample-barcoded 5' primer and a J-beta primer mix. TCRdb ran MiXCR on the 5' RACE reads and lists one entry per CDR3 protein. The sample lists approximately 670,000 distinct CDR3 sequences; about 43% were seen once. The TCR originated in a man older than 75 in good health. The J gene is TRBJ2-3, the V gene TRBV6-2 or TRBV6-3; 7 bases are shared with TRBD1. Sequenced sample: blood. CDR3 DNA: TGTGCCAGCAGTTTCACTTCGACAGGGACGCAGTATTTT. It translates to CASSFTSTGTQYF.